Following are 10 T cell receptor beta chains from one sample sequenced in a study of beta chain features in type 1 diabetes. The sequenced template was cDNA made from the entire isolated RNA. Sequenced by immunoSEQ multiplex PCR; TCRdb stores in-frame clones only, minus some. Of some 150,000 clones listed, around 10% are singletons. The specimen sequenced was central memory CD4+ T cells from blood. These receptors originate from a man between 18 and 29 years old in good health.

The rearrangement joins TRBV11-2 to TRBJ2-7; TRBD1 is a possible D gene (5 bases). V lost 1 base to trimming and J lost 2 bases, with 12 bases between them. Germline-derived CDR1 and CDR2 are SGHAT and FQNNGV. The CDR3 totals 15 residues. The CDR3 DNA reads as TGTGCCAGCAGCTTAGGGGGCCTCCCCCCCTACGAGCAGTACTTC. This translates into CASSLGGLPPYEQYF.

CDR3 coding DNA: TGCGCCAGCAGTAAGCTCAGGCCGGAGGTGGAGCAGTTCTTC. Protein sequence: CASSKLRPEVEQFF. The chain combines TRBV5-1 with TRBJ2-1; TRBD2 is a possible D gene (5 bases). This CDR3 is built from 14 residues. The ends were cut back, 5 bases at V and 10 bases at J, with 19 bases in the middle. Germline V lookup: CDR1 SGHRS, CDR2 YFSETQ.

This clone has a handful of counts. The chain employs TRBV7-2 and TRBJ2-1, with 8 bases matching TRBD2. The CDR3 consists of 16 residues. The V and J ends lost 3 bases and 10 bases, in that order; junction bases with no gene match: 14. The germline CDR1 and CDR2 sequences are SGHTA and FQGNSA. The CDR3 loop is CASSFIRTSSREEQFF. DNA of the CDR3: TGTGCCAGCAGCTTTATCAGGACTAGCTCAAGGGAAGAGCAGTTCTTC. The entire variable domain, with the rest obtained from reference TRBV7-2 and TRBJ2-1, is as follows: GAGVSQSPSNKVTEKGKDVELRCDPISGHTALYWYRQSLGQGLEFLIYFQGNSAPDKSGLPSDRFSAERTGGSVSTLTIQRTQQEDSAVYLCASSFIRTSSREEQFFGPGTRLTVL.

This chain uses TRBV7-2 with TRBJ2-7; the D gene is possibly TRBD2 (6 bases). This CDR3 comprises 13 residues. V was pared by 6 bases and J by 1 base, with 10 bases between. Germline V lookup: CDR1 SGHTA, CDR2 FQGNSA. The CDR3 is CASRTGTSYEQYF. CDR3 DNA sequence: TGTGCCAGCAGGACGGGGACTTCCTACGAGCAGTACTTC.

This clone was found many times. V is TRBV28 and J is TRBJ2-7; D may be TRBD2 (6 bases). This CDR3 contains 17 residues. Germline values: CDR1 MDHEN, CDR2 SYDVKM. V lost 4 bases and J 0 bases, leaving 19 bases between the germline ends. The CDR3 DNA sequence: TGTGCCAGCAGTTCCCGATTAACGGCGGGGAACTCCTACGAGCAGTACTTC. Its protein is CASSSRLTAGNSYEQYF.

Only a few counts were recorded for this clone. This chain connects TRBV7-6 to TRBJ2-6; TRBD2 matches 9 bases. The CDR3 runs to 16 residues. Germline lookup yields CDR1 SGHVS and CDR2 FNYEAQ. The V segment lost 4 bases and the J segment 2 bases; nucleotides outside the gene matches: 3. The CDR3 loop reads CASSSRGGPGANVLTF. The CDR3 DNA sequence: TGTGCCAGCAGCTCGCGGGGGGGCCCTGGGGCCAACGTCCTGACTTTC.

This clone was counted a single time. This chain links TRBV6-5 with TRBJ2-3; D is possibly TRBD1 or TRBD2 (6 bases each). V was trimmed by 4 bases and J by 4 bases, leaving 18 bases between them. The CDR3 has 16 amino acids. CDR1 is MNHEY, CDR2 SVGAGI, per germline. The CDR3 spells CASSLGGRGMADTQYF. The CDR3 DNA is TGTGCCAGCAGTTTAGGGGGACGGGGGATGGCAGATACGCAGTATTTT.

This clone appeared a few times. This chain connects TRBV7-2 to TRBJ2-3; 10 bases map to TRBD2. This CDR3 contains 16 residues. The germline V gene encodes CDR1 SGHTA and CDR2 FQGNSA. V lost 5 bases to trimming and J lost 0 bases; unmatched junction nucleotides: 5. CDR3 residues: CASSRKLAGSTDTQYF. Here the CDR3 DNA reads TGTGCCAGCAGCCGAAAACTAGCGGGAAGCACAGATACGCAGTATTTT.

The V gene is TRBV10-3, the J gene TRBJ1-5; D possibly corresponds to TRBD1 (6 bases). Trimming cost V 3 bases and J 9 bases, with 15 bases left between them. The germline V gene encodes CDR1 ENHRY and CDR2 SYGVKD. The CDR3 is 14 residues long. As DNA, the CDR3 is TGTGCCATCAGTGATGGACAGACGGCGGGGCCCCAGCATTTT. This translates into CAISDGQTAGPQHF.

The chain has TRBV7-3 and TRBJ2-3; no clear D. CDR1 is SGHTA, CDR2 FQGTGA, per germline. This CDR3 region has 13 residues. V lost 5 bases to trimming and J lost 6 bases, with 12 bases between them. CDR3 protein: CASSRWTWDTQYF. The CDR3 coding sequence is TGTGCCAGCAGCAGGTGGACCTGGGATACGCAGTATTTT.